A selection of T cell receptor beta chains follows, all from one sample in a study of T cells after posttransplantation cyclophosphamide. Repertoires were generated with immunoSEQ multiplex PCR, while TCRdb's copy carries only in-frame clones and drops some. Altogether 24,000 or so clones were found in the sample, and no singletons occur. This sample comprised PBMCs, obtained after allogeneic stem cell transplant with posttransplant cyclophosphamide. The receptors here all came from a male patient under 35 who received an allogeneic stem cell transplant from a related donor, was CMV-positive, and had no GVHD. Some T cells may be transferred from the graft donor. Each CDR3 is given with its conserved first and last residue. D genes are given only for firm matches. Clone size is shown for a subset of rows, as once, few, many or a class of expanded clone.

TRBV11-2	many	TRBJ1-1	.	TGTGCCAGCAGCTTAGCCCCCACAGGGCTTGCTGAAGCTTTCTTT	CASSLAPTGLAEAFF
TRBV6-5	many	TRBJ2-5	TRBD2	TGTGCCAGCAGCTACGTAACTAGCGGACAAGAGACCCAGTACTTC	CASSYVTSGQETQYF
TRBV10-1	many	TRBJ2-1	TRBD2	TGCGCCAGCAGTGCTAGCGGGAGATACAATGAGCAGTTCTTC	CASSASGRYNEQFF
TRBV11-2	many	TRBJ2-5	TRBD2	TGTGCCAGCAGCTTAGACGGCCTAGCGGAAGAGACCCAGTACTTC	CASSLDGLAEETQYF
TRBV9	many	TRBJ2-5	.	TGTGCCAGCAGCGTAGATAGCGGCCAAGAGACCCAGTACTTC	CASSVDSGQETQYF
TRBV4-1	many	TRBJ1-1	TRBD1	TGCGCCAGCAGCCAAAACCGGGACAGGGGGACGAACACTGAAGCTTTCTTT	CASSQNRDRGTNTEAFF
TRBV4-1	few	TRBJ2-3	.	TGCGCCAGCAGCCAAGATACTTATGGCAGGGGCCTCGGAGTGACAGATACGCAGTATTTT	CASSQDTYGRGLGVTDTQYF
TRBV10-2	many	TRBJ1-5	.	TGCGCCAGCAGTGAAGGGGTTCAGCCCCAGCATTTT	CASSEGVQPQHF
TRBV28	many	TRBJ1-5	.	TGTGCCAGCAGACTAGGGCATCAGCCCCAGCATTTT	CASRLGHQPQHF
TRBV29-1	many	TRBJ1-2	TRBD1	TGCAGCGTAGAGGACAGGGTAGCTAACTATGGCTACACCTTC	CSVEDRVANYGYTF
TRBV10-3	many	TRBJ2-7	TRBD2	TGTGCCATCAGTGGGGTGGAGGAGACTAGCGATAGTACCCCCTACGAGCAGTACTTC	CAISGVEETSDSTPYEQYF
TRBV27	many	TRBJ1-5	TRBD1	TGTGCCAGCAGTACCTACAGGGGAAATCAGCCCCAGCATTTT	CASSTYRGNQPQHF
TRBV6-1	many	TRBJ1-5	TRBD1	TGTGCCAGCAGTGGGTCGACAGGGTATAGCAATCAGCCCCAGCATTTT	CASSGSTGYSNQPQHF
TRBV6-5	many	TRBJ2-5	.	TGTGCCAGCAGTTACTTTGCGGGGCGCTCTCAAGAGACCCAGTACTTC	CASSYFAGRSQETQYF
TRBV27	many	TRBJ2-7	TRBD1	TGTGCCAGCAGTGTCGGGACAGAATACGAGCAGTACTTC	CASSVGTEYEQYF
TRBV9	.	TRBJ2-7	.	TGTGCCAGCAGCGTAGAACCGGGAGCCTACGAGCAGTACTTC	CASSVEPGAYEQYF
TRBV30	many	TRBJ2-2	.	TGTGCCTGGAGGGCGGGCGCGAACACCGGGGAGCTGTTTTTT	CAWRAGANTGELFF
TRBV5-6	many	TRBJ2-3	TRBD2	TGTGCCAGCAGCTTAACTCGGGGGGGCATAGGAGATACGCAGTATTTT	CASSLTRGGIGDTQYF
TRBV5-1	many	TRBJ2-2	TRBD2	TGCGCCAGCAGCTTGGCCCGACTAGCGGGGGGTAACACCGGGGAGCTGTTTTTT	CASSLARLAGGNTGELFF
TRBV27	few	TRBJ2-5	TRBD2	TGTGCCAGCAGTTCGAGACTAGCGGGGCCAAAAAAGTTATGGACCCAGTACTTC	CASSSRLAGPKKLWTQYF
TRBV27	few	TRBJ1-2	.	TGTGCCAGCAGTTTTGGCGGTCGCTATGGCTACACCTTC	CASSFGGRYGYTF
TRBV7-8	many	TRBJ2-7	.	TGTGCCAGCAGCCTCGGACTCCTTCTCGAGCAGTACTTC	CASSLGLLLEQYF
TRBV28	many	TRBJ1-1	TRBD1	TGTGCCAGCAGTGGCTTGGGACAGGGCATGAACACTGAAGCTTTCTTT	CASSGLGQGMNTEAFF
TRBV27	many	TRBJ1-5	.	TGTGCCAGCAGTTTCCTTCCCGTGGGGTCGGGACAGCCCCAGCATTTT	CASSFLPVGSGQPQHF
TRBV28	many	TRBJ1-4	.	TGTGCCAGCAGTTTTTACGGAGGAAAACTGTTTTTT	CASSFYGGKLFF
TRBV28	many	TRBJ1-6	TRBD1	TGTGCCAGCAGTTATGCCCCCTGGGACAGGGTATTTTCACCCCTCCACTTT	CASSYAPWDRVFSPLHF
TRBV4-3	many	TRBJ1-1	.	TGCGCCAGCAGCCAAGAGAGGAACACTGAAGCTTTCTTT	CASSQERNTEAFF
TRBV5-6	.	TRBJ2-7	.	TGTGCCAGCAGCTTCGGGACACCGCCCGAGCAGTACTTC	CASSFGTPPEQYF
TRBV28	many	TRBJ2-1	TRBD1	TGTGCCAGCACTGTAATGACAGGGGTTTATGAGCAGTTCTTC	CASTVMTGVYEQFF
TRBV5-1	many	TRBJ1-1	.	TGCGCCAGCAGCTTAGGGGGGGTCTTTGGGGCTTTCTTT	CASSLGGVFGAFF
TRBV27	many	TRBJ1-1	TRBD1	TGTGCCAGCAGTCTACCCCCCGGGACAGGGAGTTTGAGAACTGAAGCTTTCTTT	CASSLPPGTGSLRTEAFF
TRBV19	.	TRBJ2-7	.	TGTGCCAGTAGTATGAGAGGGAAAGGCTACGAGCAGTACTTC	CASSMRGKGYEQYF
TRBV18	many	TRBJ1-3	.	TGTGCCAGCGGGGGGGACTCTGGAAACACCATATATTTT	CASGGDSGNTIYF
TRBV5-8	many	TRBJ2-5	.	TGTGCCAGCAGCATACCCACTACTAGACGTCAAGAGACCCAGTACTTC	CASSIPTTRRQETQYF
TRBV19	many	TRBJ2-7	.	TGTGCCAGTAGTAGCCCGGGATCCTACGAGCAGTACTTC	CASSSPGSYEQYF
TRBV28	many	TRBJ2-3	TRBD1	TGTGCCAGCAGTTTATGGGCTCAGGGGGCTGGGGTGACAGATACGCAGTATTTT	CASSLWAQGAGVTDTQYF
TRBV5-1	many	TRBJ2-1	TRBD2	TGCGCCAGCAGCAAGGGGACTAGCGGGGTCTACAATGAGCAGTTCTTC	CASSKGTSGVYNEQFF
TRBV9	.	TRBJ2-5	TRBD2	TGTGCCAGCAGCGTAGGCCTAGCGGGGGGATACCAAGAGACCCAGTACTTC	CASSVGLAGGYQETQYF
TRBV6-9	.	TRBJ2-3	.	TGTGCCAGCACCTCACCACAGGGGGGGGGTTGTACAGATACGCAGTATTTT	CASTSPQGGGCTDTQYF
TRBV9	many	TRBJ2-5	.	TGTGCCAGCAGCGTAAGTGGACAACAAGAGACCCAGTACTTC	CASSVSGQQETQYF
TRBV27	many	TRBJ1-2	TRBD1	TGTGCCAGCAGTCCCCGGGACAGGGTGACAAACTATGGCTACACCTTC	CASSPRDRVTNYGYTF
TRBV6-5	many	TRBJ1-3	.	TGTGCCAGCAGTTACTCGATCCCAGGGGCTGGAAACACCATATATTTT	CASSYSIPGAGNTIYF
TRBV7-9	many	TRBJ1-2	.	TGTGCCAGCAGCCTTGGGCCTGGCTACACCTTC	CASSLGPGYTF
TRBV2	many	TRBJ1-6	.	TGTGCCACCACGGGGAGCTCCTATAATTCACCCCTCCACTTT	CATTGSSYNSPLHF
TRBV11-2	.	TRBJ2-3	TRBD1	TGTGCCAGCACCTTGAGGGGGCGGGTAGATACGCAGTATTTT	CASTLRGRVDTQYF
TRBV5-6	few	TRBJ2-7	.	TGTGCCAGCCTGGGGAGCTCCTACGAGCAGTACTTC	CASLGSSYEQYF
TRBV28	few	TRBJ2-2	.	TGTGCCAGCAGCACCCGGGACTGGGACCGCGGGGAGCTGTTTTTT	CASSTRDWDRGELFF
TRBV9	many	TRBJ1-2	TRBD1	TGTGCCAGCAGCGTAGACCCCTCACCAGGGACAGGGGGCAGGAACTATGGCTACACCTTC	CASSVDPSPGTGGRNYGYTF
TRBV19	many	TRBJ2-7	TRBD1	TGTGCCAGTAGTATTGAGCACAGGGGCCCCTACGAGCAGTACTTC	CASSIEHRGPYEQYF
TRBV18	many	TRBJ2-6	.	TGTGCCAGCTCTCAGGGAACCGGGGCCAACGTCCTGACTTTC	CASSQGTGANVLTF
TRBV4-3	many	TRBJ2-1	.	TGCGCCAGCAGCCCACCAGGATCCTACAATGAGCAGTTCTTC	CASSPPGSYNEQFF
TRBV5-1	.	TRBJ2-3	TRBD2	TGCGTCAGCAGCTTGGCCCGGGCGGGGGGGTTAGATACGCAGTATTTT	CVSSLARAGGLDTQYF
TRBV2	many	TRBJ2-1	TRBD2	TGTGCCAGCAGTAACGGACTAGCGGGGGTTAATGAGCAGTTCTTC	CASSNGLAGVNEQFF
TRBV6-5	many	TRBJ2-2	TRBD1	TGTGCCAGCAGTTATATAGGGACAGGGAGGACCGGGGAGCTGTTTTTT	CASSYIGTGRTGELFF
TRBV5-1	many	TRBJ1-4	.	TGCGCCAGCAGCTTGGGGGGGCAGTCTAATGAAAAACTGTTTTTT	CASSLGGQSNEKLFF
TRBV7-8	many	TRBJ2-7	TRBD2	TGTGCCAGCAGCTTCGTTAGCGGGAGCTCCTACGAGCAGTACTTC	CASSFVSGSSYEQYF
TRBV14	.	TRBJ2-7	.	TGTGCCAGCAGCCTGGGGCCTGCTTCCGAGCAGTACTTC	CASSLGPASEQYF